This T cell receptor (beta chain) came from a study of shared clonotypes between healthy human individuals. TCRdb keeps only in-frame clones here, not all; method: immunoSEQ multiplex PCR. This sample has a few million clones, with 95% found just once. There were no recent acute infections or vaccinations among the donors, who were healthy HIV-negative adults. Losses at the gene ends were 3 bases for V and 4 bases for J; bases not matched to a gene: 6. The germline V gene encodes CDR1 SGHRS and CDR2 YFSETQ. The CDR3 spans 14 residues. The sample consisted of naive CD4+ T cells sorted from blood. Noted subset: CD45RA+ positively selected. The chain employs TRBV5-1 and TRBJ2-5, with 7 positions matching TRBD1. The clonotype originates from a man aged 18-30 years in good health. The chain's CDR3 is CASSSVRGPETQYF. CDR3 bases: TGCGCCAGCAGCTCGGTAAGGGGGCCAGAGACCCAGTACTTC. Filled out from reference TRBV5-1 and TRBJ2-5, the complete variable domain reads KAGVTQTPRYLIKTRGQQVTLSCSPISGHRSVSWYQQTPGQGLQFLFEYFSETQRNKGNFPGRFSGRQFSNSRSEMNVSTLELGDSALYLCASSSVRGPETQYFGPGTRLLVL.